This is a list of T cell receptor beta chains from one sample in a study of T cell changes during pregnancy in multiple sclerosis. Method: immunoSEQ multiplex PCR; TCRdb's copy keeps in-frame clones and lacks some. The repertoire includes 30,000 or so clones, about 91% of them detected once, and 9.7% sits in the top ten. This specimen consisted of CD8+ T cells from peripheral blood mononuclear cells, obtained in the first trimester of pregnancy. The receptors shown here come from a female donor with multiple sclerosis, enrolled in a pregnancy study. Each CDR3 is given with its conserved first and last residue. D genes are given only for firm matches. Clone size is given for some rows only: seen once, a few or many times, or a class if the clone is expanded.

J,size,D,V,CDR3,DNA
TRBJ2-7,NA,TRBD1,TRBV6-1,CASSEGQGAVYEQYF,TGTGCCAGCAGTGAGGGACAGGGGGCGGTCTACGAGCAGTACTTC
TRBJ1-2,NA,TRBD1,TRBV11-2,CASSTDRGELNYGYTF,TGTGCCAGCAGCACGGACAGGGGGGAACTTAACTATGGCTACACCTTC
TRBJ2-1,NA,TRBD2,TRBV27,CASSYSGYNEQFF,TGTGCCAGCAGTTATAGCGGGTACAATGAGCAGTTCTTC
TRBJ1-4,NA,TRBD1,TRBV15,CATSETGTPNEKLFF,TGTGCCACCAGCGAGACAGGGACTCCTAATGAAAAACTGTTTTTT
TRBJ2-5,NA,NA,TRBV10-3,CAISDPEAGTGETQYF,TGTGCCATCAGTGACCCCGAGGCAGGCACAGGGGAGACCCAGTACTTC
TRBJ1-3,NA,TRBD1,TRBV30,CACTPGGAGNTIYF,TGTGCCTGTACCCCAGGGGGCGCTGGAAACACCATATATTTT
TRBJ2-7,NA,TRBD1,TRBV18,CASSSPPGTGDPYEQYF,TGTGCCAGCTCATCTCCCCCCGGGACAGGGGATCCCTACGAGCAGTACTTC
TRBJ1-2,once,NA,TRBV23-1,CASSRRAHYGYTF,TGCGCCAGCAGTCGTCGCGCCCACTATGGCTACACCTTC
TRBJ2-7,NA,NA,TRBV13,CASSLGLVRDEQYF,TGTGCCAGCAGCTTAGGCCTAGTGAGGGACGAGCAGTACTTC
TRBJ2-7,NA,NA,TRBV19,CASSIAPNDYYEQYF,TGTGCCAGTAGTATAGCACCGAACGACTACTACGAGCAGTACTTC
TRBJ2-1,NA,TRBD2,TRBV9,CASSGGLADYNEQFF,TGTGCCAGCAGCGGAGGACTAGCGGACTACAATGAGCAGTTCTTC
TRBJ2-5,NA,NA,TRBV5-6,CASSDKWGHQYF,TGTGCCAGCAGCGACAAGTGGGGCCACCAGTACTTC
TRBJ1-1,few,TRBD1,TRBV19,CATRTGLNPMNTEAFF,TGTGCCACACGGACAGGGCTGAATCCAATGAACACTGAAGCTTTCTTT
TRBJ2-2,NA,TRBD2,TRBV7-3,CASSPEGLADPGELFF,TGTGCCAGCAGCCCTGAGGGGCTAGCGGACCCCGGGGAGCTGTTTTTT
TRBJ2-3,NA,TRBD2,TRBV5-1,CASSLVGSGVSTDTQYF,TGCGCCAGCAGCTTGGTCGGTAGCGGGGTTAGCACAGATACGCAGTATTTT
TRBJ2-7,NA,TRBD2,TRBV2,CASRTSGVSYEQYF,TGTGCCAGCAGGACTAGCGGGGTGTCCTACGAGCAGTACTTC
TRBJ1-2,once,NA,TRBV29-1,CSVVGGDYGYTF,TGCAGCGTTGTAGGGGGGGACTATGGCTACACCTTC
TRBJ2-2,NA,NA,TRBV6-1,CASILFKNTGELFF,TGTGCCAGCATCTTATTTAAGAACACCGGGGAGCTGTTTTTT
TRBJ1-2,NA,NA,TRBV9,CASSVRDTPNYGYTF,TGTGCCAGCAGCGTCCGGGACACTCCTAACTATGGCTACACCTTC
TRBJ2-7,NA,TRBD2,TRBV28,CASSWTSGYEQYF,TGTGCCAGCAGTTGGACTAGCGGGTACGAGCAGTACTTC
TRBJ1-1,NA,NA,TRBV19,CASSTGDTEAFF,TGTGCCAGTAGTACGGGGGATACTGAAGCTTTCTTT
TRBJ2-7,NA,NA,TRBV29-1,CSVERLRQGGYEQYF,TGCAGCGTTGAGCGCCTCAGACAGGGAGGCTACGAGCAGTACTTC
TRBJ2-7,NA,TRBD2,TRBV4-3,CASSQDRASGGYEQYF,TGCGCCAGCAGCCAAGATCGGGCTAGCGGGGGCTACGAGCAGTACTTC
TRBJ1-1,many,TRBD1,TRBV7-8,CASSLVSGQGALGTEAFF,TGTGCCAGCAGCTTAGTATCGGGACAGGGGGCTTTGGGCACTGAAGCTTTCTTT
TRBJ2-7,NA,NA,TRBV4-1,CASSQDTTGSSYEQYF,TGCGCCAGCAGCCAAGATACGACAGGTTCTTCCTACGAGCAGTACTTC
TRBJ1-1,NA,NA,TRBV19,CASKGKGNTEAFF,TGTGCCAGTAAGGGGAAGGGAAACACTGAAGCTTTCTTT